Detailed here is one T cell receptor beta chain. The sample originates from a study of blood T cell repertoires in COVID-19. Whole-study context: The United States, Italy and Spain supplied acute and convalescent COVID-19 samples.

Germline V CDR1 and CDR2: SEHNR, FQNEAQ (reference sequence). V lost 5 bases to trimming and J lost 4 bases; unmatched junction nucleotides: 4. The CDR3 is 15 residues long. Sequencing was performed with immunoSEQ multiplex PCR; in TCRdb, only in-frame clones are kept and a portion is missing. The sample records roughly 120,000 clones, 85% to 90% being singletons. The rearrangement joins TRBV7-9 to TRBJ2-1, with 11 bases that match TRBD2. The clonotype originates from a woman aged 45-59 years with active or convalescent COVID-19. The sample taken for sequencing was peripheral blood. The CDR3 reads CASSLRLAGYNEQFF. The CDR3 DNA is TGTGCCAGCAGCCTACGACTAGCGGGGTACAATGAGCAGTTCTTC. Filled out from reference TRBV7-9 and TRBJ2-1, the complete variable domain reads DTGVSQNPRHKITKRGQNVTFRCDPISEHNRLYWYRQTLGQGPEFLTYFQNEAQLEKSRLLSDRFSAERPKGSFSTLEIQRTEQGDSAMYLCASSLRLAGYNEQFFGPGTRLTVL.